This entry lists 8 T cell receptor beta chains sequenced from one sample in a study of regulatory T cells in long-lasting Graves disease. Time point indicated: persistent/refractory GD, antithyroid drugs over 5 years with positive TRAb. Generation of the TCR library employed RNA extracted from PBMCs. In building TCR beta libraries, iRepertoire HTBI primers were used together with Arm-PCR of CDR3 regions. TCRdb itself ran the multiplex PCR reads through MiXCR, one entry per CDR3 protein. The table includes 500,000 to 700,000 distinct CDR3 sequences, around 32% detected once. Here the sequenced sample was peripheral blood mononuclear cells (PBMCs), taken when the disease was refractory, from a patient treated with antithyroid drugs. The receptor set was obtained from a female donor with Graves disease.

This chain uses TRBV5-1 with TRBJ1-2, with D hard to call. The germline V gene encodes CDR1 SGHRS and CDR2 YFSETQ. The V end was cut by 0 bases, the J end by 6 bases, with 15 bases between. The CDR3 consists of 15 residues. CDR3 in amino acids: CASSLVLTAPDGYTF. CDR3 in DNA: TGCGCCAGCAGCTTGGTTTTAACGGCACCTGATGGCTACACCTTC.

The rearrangement links TRBV7-6 to TRBJ1-1; D gene ambiguous. Between the trimmed V and J ends, which lost 7 bases and 0 bases, there was a span of 9 bases. CDR3 size: 13 residues. Germline assignment: CDR1 SGHVS and CDR2 FNYEAQ. The CDR3 DNA follows: TGTGCCAGCATGCCGGGCGTGAACACTGAAGCTTTCTTT. This sequence encodes CASMPGVNTEAFF.

Ten or more counts support this clonotype. This sequence joins TRBV3-1 and TRBJ2-5; D is uncertain. The ends were cut back, 0 bases at V and 5 bases at J, with 7 bases in the middle. The germline V gene has CDR1 LGHDT and CDR2 YNNKEL (reference sequence). The CDR3 consists of 13 residues. The DNA of the CDR3 is TGTGCCAGCAGCCAAGACAGGATGGAGACCCAGTACTTC. It is translated as CASSQDRMETQYF.

V gene TRBV29-1 combines with J gene TRBJ2-5; 9 bases are shared with TRBD2. Germline CDR1 and CDR2: SQVTM and ANQGSEA. J lost 5 bases, V lost 7 bases, and 11 bases had no gene match. There are 14 residues in the CDR3. CDR3 residues: CSAPMVAGAETQYF. The DNA for the CDR3 is TGCAGCGCGCCCATGGTAGCGGGAGCGGAGACCCAGTACTTC.

V and J are TRBV5-1 and TRBJ2-7, with unresolved D. Trimming left V 4 bases short and J 2 bases short, with 25 bases between. The germline V gene has CDR1 SGHRS and CDR2 YFSETQ. The CDR3 length is 18 residues. The CDR3 sequence is CASSLAGTAANPTYEQYF. DNA for the CDR3: TGCGCCAGCAGCCTGGCCGGAACCGCGGCCAACCCCACCTACGAGCAGTACTTC.

This clonotype has a single count. The chain links TRBV3-1 to TRBJ1-2, with D maybe TRBD1 (5 bases). Trimming removed 0 bases from V and 6 bases from J, with 14 bases in between. Germline V gene data show CDR1 as LGHDT and CDR2 as YNNKEL (reference sequence). The CDR3 length is 15 residues. CDR3: CASSQDSTGVHGYTF. The CDR3, as DNA: TGTGCCAGCAGCCAAGATAGCACGGGGGTGCATGGCTACACCTTC.

This clonotype was detected only a few times. The rearrangement links TRBV19 to TRBJ1-5; no definite D call. The CDR3 covers 13 residues. Trimming took 5 bases from V and 9 from J, leaving 14 bases between them. The germline V gene encodes CDR1 LNHDA and CDR2 SQIVND (reference sequence). The DNA for the CDR3 is TGTGCCAGTAGTTGGGCCGTCGGGCGGCCCCAGCATTTT. Protein: CASSWAVGRPQHF.

This clonotype was seen a few times. The rearrangement uses TRBV12-3 or TRBV12-4 and TRBJ2-7; the match to TRBD2 covers 7 bases. V trimming: 2 bases; J trimming: 0 bases; junction bases outside the gene matches: 10. CDR3 length equals 17 residues. CDR3 bases: TGTGCCAGCAGTTTAATTTCGTTCCAGCGGGGCTCCTACGAGCAGTACTTC. Protein: CASSLISFQRGSYEQYF.